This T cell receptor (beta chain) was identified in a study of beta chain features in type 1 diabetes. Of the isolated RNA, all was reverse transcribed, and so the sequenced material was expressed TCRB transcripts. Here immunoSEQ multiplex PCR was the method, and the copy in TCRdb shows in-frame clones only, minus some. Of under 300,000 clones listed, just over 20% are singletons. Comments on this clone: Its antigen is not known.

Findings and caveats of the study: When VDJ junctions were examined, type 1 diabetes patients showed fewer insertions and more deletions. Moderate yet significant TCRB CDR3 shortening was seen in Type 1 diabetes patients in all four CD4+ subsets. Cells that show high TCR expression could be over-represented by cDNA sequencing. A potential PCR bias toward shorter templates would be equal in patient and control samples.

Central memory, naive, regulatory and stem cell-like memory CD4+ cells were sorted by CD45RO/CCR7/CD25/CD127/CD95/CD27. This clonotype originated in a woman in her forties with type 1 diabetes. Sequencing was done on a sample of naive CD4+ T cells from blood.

The CDR3 DNA is TGCGCCAGCAGCCAATCAGGACAGGGGCGCTCTGGGGCCAACGTCCTGACTTTC. Amino acid sequence: CASSQSGQGRSGANVLTF. The chain is built from TRBV4-3 and TRBJ2-6, with 9 bases aligning to TRBD1. CDR1 LGHNA and CDR2 YSLEER come from the germline V gene. This CDR3 region has 18 residues. Losses at the gene ends were 2 bases for V and 0 bases for J; bases not matched to a gene: 5.